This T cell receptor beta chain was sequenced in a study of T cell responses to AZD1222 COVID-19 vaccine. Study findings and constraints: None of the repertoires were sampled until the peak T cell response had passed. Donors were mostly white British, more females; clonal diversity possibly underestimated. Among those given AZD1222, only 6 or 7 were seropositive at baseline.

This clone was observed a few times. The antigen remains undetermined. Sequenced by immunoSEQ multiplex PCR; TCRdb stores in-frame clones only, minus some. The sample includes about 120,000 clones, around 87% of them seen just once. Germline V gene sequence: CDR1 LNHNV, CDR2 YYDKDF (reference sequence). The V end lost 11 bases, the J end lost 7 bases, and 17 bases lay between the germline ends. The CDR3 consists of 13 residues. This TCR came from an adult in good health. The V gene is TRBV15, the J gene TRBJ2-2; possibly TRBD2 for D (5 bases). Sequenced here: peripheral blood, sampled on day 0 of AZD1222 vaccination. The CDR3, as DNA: TGTGCCTCCAAGGAGGTATTGGTCGGGGAGCTGTTTTTT. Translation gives CASKEVLVGELFF.